The 9 T cell receptor beta chains below were found in one sample sequenced in a study of T cell changes during pregnancy in multiple sclerosis. Repertoires were generated with immunoSEQ multiplex PCR, while TCRdb's copy carries only in-frame clones and drops some. The table includes 50,000 to 60,000 clones, over 80% detected once. The sample in question was CD4+ T cells from peripheral blood mononuclear cells, obtained in the first trimester of pregnancy. All receptors derive from a female donor with multiple sclerosis, enrolled in a pregnancy study.

The chain links TRBV5-1 to TRBJ2-3; no reliable D call. The germline CDR1 and CDR2 sequences are SGHRS and YFSETQ. The germline V and J ends were trimmed by 4 bases and 6 bases, with 9 bases remaining between them. The CDR3 totals 12 residues. DNA for the CDR3: TGCGCCAGCAGCCTAGGCCTGGATACGCAGTATTTT. Protein: CASSLGLDTQYF.

The V gene is TRBV7-2, the J gene TRBJ1-2; D perhaps matches TRBD1 (6 bases). The CDR3 is 16 amino acids. Trimming left V 1 base short and J 2 bases short, with 14 bases between. Germline V lookup: CDR1 SGHTA, CDR2 FQGNSA. This CDR3 reads CASSLVRTVLNYGYTF. The CDR3 DNA reads TGTGCCAGCAGCTTAGTCCGGACAGTCCTCAACTATGGCTACACCTTC.

This clone was seen just once. The V call is TRBV7-8, the J call TRBJ1-5; no definite D call. The length of the CDR3 is 16 residues. Germline values: CDR1 SGHVS, CDR2 FQNEAQ. V was cut by 1 base and J by 0 bases, with 10 bases left in between. For the CDR3, the DNA is TGTGCCAGCAGCTTAGGGGCAGGTACTAGCAATCAGCCCCAGCATTTT. Encoded protein: CASSLGAGTSNQPQHF. Complete variable domain (other parts from reference TRBV7-8 and TRBJ1-5): GAGVSQSPRYKVAKRGQDVALRCDPISGHVSLFWYQQALGQGPEFLTYFQNEAQLDKSGLPSDRFFAERPEGSVSTLKIQRTQQEDSAVYLCASSLGAGTSNQPQHFGDGTRLSIL.

V and J are TRBV19 and TRBJ1-5; a weak D match, TRBD1 (5 bases). The CDR3 has 15 amino acids. Germline CDR1 LNHDA, CDR2 SQIVND (reference sequence). The V end lost 9 bases, the J end lost 6 bases, and 21 bases lay between the germline ends. The CDR3 bases are TGTGCCAGCTCCCCCCGGGGGGGACGCGGTCAGCCCCAGCATTTT. Translated, it gives CASSPRGGRGQPQHF. Full variable domain (outside the CDR3, taken from reference TRBV19 and TRBJ1-5): DGGITQSPKYLFRKEGQNVTLSCEQNLNHDAMYWYRQDPGQGLRLIYYSQIVNDFQKGDIAEGYSVSREKKESFPLTVTSAQKNPTAFYLCASSPRGGRGQPQHFGDGTRLSIL.

V gene TRBV6-1 combines with J gene TRBJ1-1, with 7 bases fitting TRBD1. The CDR3 runs 14 residues. CDR1 and CDR2 (germline): MNHNS, SASEGT. The trim removed 2 bases at V and 10 bases at J, leaving 10 bases unmatched. The CDR3 bases are TGTGCCAGCAGTGAAAGGAACAGGGGAATAGGAGCTTTCTTT. This translates into CASSERNRGIGAFF.

This chain links TRBV9 with TRBJ1-6, with a possible D match to TRBD1 (5 bases). V was shortened by 5 bases and J by 6 bases, with 15 bases between the two germline ends. This CDR3 comprises 15 residues. Germline CDR1 and CDR2: SGDLS and YYNGEE. The CDR3 bases are TGTGCCAGCAGTGCAGGGAATTCCGGTAATTCACCCCTCCACTTT. It translates to CASSAGNSGNSPLHF.

This chain links TRBV27 with TRBJ1-2; D remains ambiguous. Per the germline V gene, CDR1 is MNHEY and CDR2 is SMNVEV (reference sequence). CDR3 size: 13 residues. Trimming removed 4 bases from V and 6 bases from J, with 12 bases in between. DNA of the CDR3: TGTGCCAGCAGTTATTCGGGGAGGGATGGCTACACCTTC. Translating it yields CASSYSGRDGYTF.

The gene calls are TRBV14 and TRBJ2-7; no definite D call. Trimming shortened V by 4 bases and J by 3 bases, and 4 bases separated the two germline ends. Germline V gene lookup returns CDR1 SGHDN and CDR2 FVKESK. CDR3 length equals 11 residues. The CDR3 DNA reads as TGTGCCAGCAGCCGAGGCTACGAGCAGTACTTC. This encodes CASSRGYEQYF.

The J gene is TRBJ1-1, the V gene TRBV2, with 7 bases aligning to TRBD1. Trimming cost V 6 bases and J 4 bases; bases outside gene matches: 5. The germline V gene has CDR1 SNHLY and CDR2 FYNNEI. This CDR3 has 13 amino acids. CDR3 coding DNA: TGTGCCAGCAGAACAGGGGCTTTCACTGAAGCTTTCTTT. Translation gives CASRTGAFTEAFF.